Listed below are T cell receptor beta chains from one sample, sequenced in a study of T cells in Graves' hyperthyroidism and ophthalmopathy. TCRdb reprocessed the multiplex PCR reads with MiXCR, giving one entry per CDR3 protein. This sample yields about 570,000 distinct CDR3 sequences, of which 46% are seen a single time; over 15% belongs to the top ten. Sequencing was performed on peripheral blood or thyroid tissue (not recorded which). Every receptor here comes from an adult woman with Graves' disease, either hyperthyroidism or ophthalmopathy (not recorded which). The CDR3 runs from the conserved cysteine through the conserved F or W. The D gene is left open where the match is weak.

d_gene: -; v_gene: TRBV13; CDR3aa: CASSQGHSGSDTEAFF
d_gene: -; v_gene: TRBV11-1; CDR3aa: CASSSQAGLNTEAFF
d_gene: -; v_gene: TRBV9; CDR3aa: CASSLLGQGNTIYF
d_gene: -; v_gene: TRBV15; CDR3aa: CATSRDRYTGELFF
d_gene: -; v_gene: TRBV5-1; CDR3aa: CASSRLSSYQETQYF
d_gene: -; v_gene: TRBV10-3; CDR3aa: CASTPGDVGNEQYF
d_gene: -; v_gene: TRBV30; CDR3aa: CAWSVRGGEKLFF
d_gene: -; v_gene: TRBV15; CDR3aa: CATSAKDGGRTYEQYF
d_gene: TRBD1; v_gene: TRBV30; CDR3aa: CAWRGQGYQPQHF
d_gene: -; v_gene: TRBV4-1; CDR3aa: CASSQDGGSGNTIYF
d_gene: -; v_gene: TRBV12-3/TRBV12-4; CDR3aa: CASSHQGQQETQYF
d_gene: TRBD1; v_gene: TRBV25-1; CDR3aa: CASSEFDRASYNSPLHF
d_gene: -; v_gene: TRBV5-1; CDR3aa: CASSLVQGAGDEQYF
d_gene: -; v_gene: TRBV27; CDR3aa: CASSSSLYSPLHF
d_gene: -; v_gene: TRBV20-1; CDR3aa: CSAAWFPGGIHQPQHF
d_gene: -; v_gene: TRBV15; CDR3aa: CATSRDGGRRSTDTQYF
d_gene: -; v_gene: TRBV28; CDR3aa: CASSSPGEAGQETQYF
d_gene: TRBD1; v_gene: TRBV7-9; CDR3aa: CASSQDRINTGELFF
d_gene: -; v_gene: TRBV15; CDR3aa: CATSPGYEETQYF
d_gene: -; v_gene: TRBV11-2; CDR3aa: CASGGRSYGYTF
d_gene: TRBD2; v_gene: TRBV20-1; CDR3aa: CSASDLVAGWYEQYF
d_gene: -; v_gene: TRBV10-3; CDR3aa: CAISDHGMMETQYF
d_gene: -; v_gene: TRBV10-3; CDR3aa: CAISESNGGTGELFF
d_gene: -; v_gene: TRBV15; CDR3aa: CATSTDLRGENGYTF
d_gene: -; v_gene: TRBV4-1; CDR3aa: CASSPVFVSYEQYF
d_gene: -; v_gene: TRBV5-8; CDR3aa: CASSFSDSNSGVYEQYF
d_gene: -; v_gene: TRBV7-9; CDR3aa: CASSHRGWGTNEKLFF
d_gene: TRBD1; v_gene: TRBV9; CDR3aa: CASSDGTGGDQPQHF
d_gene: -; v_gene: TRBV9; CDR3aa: CAGSVVQGYGYTF
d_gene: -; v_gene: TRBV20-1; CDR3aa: CSASRPGPNTEAFF
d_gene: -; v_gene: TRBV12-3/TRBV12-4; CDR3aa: CASTGGVTEAFF
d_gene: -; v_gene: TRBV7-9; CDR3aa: CASSPPTGMNTEAFF
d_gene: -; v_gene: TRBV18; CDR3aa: CASSPQGANTEAFF
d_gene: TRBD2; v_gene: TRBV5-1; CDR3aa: CASSLSTSGYYEQYF